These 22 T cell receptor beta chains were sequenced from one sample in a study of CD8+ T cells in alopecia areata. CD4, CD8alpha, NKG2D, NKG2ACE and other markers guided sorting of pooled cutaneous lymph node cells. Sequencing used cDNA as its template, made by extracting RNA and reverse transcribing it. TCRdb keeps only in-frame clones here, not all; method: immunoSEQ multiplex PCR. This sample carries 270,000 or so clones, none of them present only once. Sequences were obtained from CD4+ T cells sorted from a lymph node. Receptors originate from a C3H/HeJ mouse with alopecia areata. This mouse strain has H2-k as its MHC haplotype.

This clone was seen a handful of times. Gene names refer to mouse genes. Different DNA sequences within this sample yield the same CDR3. The part of the CDR3 DNA that was read is TGTGCCAGCAGTATTCGGACAGCAAACACA. The encoded protein is CASSIRTANT. The entire CDR3 sequence reads CASSIRTANTEVFF. The chain couples TRBV19 to TRBJ1-1; perhaps TRBD1 as D (6 bases). The read ends 4 residues shy of where the CDR3 ends; the end is completed using the germline J gene. Germline values: CDR1 FNHDT, CDR2 SITEND (reference sequence). Trimming left V 2 bases short and J 0 bases short, with 8 bases between. The CDR3 runs 14 residues.

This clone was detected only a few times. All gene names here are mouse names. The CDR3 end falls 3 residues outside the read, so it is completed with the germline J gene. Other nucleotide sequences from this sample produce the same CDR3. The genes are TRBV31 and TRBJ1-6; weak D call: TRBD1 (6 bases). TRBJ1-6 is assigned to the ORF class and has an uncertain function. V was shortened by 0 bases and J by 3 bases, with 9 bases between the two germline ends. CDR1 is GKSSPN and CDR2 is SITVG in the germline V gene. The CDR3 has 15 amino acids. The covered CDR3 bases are TGTGCCTGGAGTCTGGGGGGCAGCTATAATTCGCCC. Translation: CAWSLGGSYNSP. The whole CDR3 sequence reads CAWSLGGSYNSPLYF.

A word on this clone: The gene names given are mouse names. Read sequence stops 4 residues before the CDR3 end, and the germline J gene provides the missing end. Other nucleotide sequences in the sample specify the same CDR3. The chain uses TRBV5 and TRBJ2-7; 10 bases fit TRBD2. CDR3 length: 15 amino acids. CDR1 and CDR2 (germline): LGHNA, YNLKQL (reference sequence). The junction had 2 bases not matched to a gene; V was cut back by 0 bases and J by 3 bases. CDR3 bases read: TGTGCCAGCAGCCAAGACTACTGGGGGGGCTAT. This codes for CASSQDYWGGY. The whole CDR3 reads CASSQDYWGGYEQYF.

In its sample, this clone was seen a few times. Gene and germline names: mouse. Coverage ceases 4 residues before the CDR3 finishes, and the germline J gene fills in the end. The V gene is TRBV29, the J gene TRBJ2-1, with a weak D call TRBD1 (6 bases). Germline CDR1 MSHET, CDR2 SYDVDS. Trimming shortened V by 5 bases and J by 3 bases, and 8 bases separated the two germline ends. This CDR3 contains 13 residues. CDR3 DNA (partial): TGTGCTAGCAGTGCAGGGGTCTATGCT. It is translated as CASSAGVYA. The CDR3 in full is CASSAGVYAEQFF.

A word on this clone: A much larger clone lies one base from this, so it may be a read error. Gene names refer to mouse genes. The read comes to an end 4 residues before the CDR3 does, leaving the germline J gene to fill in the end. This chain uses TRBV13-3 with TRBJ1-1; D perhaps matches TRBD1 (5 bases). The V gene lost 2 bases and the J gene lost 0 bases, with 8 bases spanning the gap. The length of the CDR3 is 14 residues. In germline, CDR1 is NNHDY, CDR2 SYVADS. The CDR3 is CASSEDSANTEVFF. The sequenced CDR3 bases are TGTGCCAGCAGTGAAGACAGTGCAAACACA.

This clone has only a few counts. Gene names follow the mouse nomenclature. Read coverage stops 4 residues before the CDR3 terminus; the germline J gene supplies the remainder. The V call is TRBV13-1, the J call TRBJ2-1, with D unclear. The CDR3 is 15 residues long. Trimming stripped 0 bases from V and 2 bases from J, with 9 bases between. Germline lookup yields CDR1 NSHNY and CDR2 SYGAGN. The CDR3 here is CASSDASGHYAEQFF. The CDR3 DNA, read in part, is TGTGCCAGCAGTGATGCATCTGGCCACTATGCT.

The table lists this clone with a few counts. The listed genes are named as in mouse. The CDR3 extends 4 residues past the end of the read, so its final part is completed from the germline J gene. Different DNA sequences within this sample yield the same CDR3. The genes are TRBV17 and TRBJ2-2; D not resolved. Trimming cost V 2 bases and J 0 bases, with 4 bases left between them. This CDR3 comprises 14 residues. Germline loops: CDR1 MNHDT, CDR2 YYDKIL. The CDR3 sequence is CASSRHSNTGQLYF. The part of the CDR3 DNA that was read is TGTGCTAGCAGTAGACATTCAAACACCGGG.

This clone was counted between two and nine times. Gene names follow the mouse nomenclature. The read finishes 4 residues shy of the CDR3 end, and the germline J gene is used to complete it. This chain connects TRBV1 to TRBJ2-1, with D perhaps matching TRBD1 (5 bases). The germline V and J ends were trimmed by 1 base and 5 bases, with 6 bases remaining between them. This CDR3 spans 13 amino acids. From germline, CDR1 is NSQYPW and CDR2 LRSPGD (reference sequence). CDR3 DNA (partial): TGCACCTGCAGTGCAGCCAGGGATGCT. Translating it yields CTCSAARDA. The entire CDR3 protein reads CTCSAARDAEQFF.

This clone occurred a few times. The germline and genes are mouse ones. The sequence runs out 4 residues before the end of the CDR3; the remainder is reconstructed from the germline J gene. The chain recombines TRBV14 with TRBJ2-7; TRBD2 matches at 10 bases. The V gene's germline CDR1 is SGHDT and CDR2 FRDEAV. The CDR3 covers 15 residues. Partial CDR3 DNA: TGTGCCAGCAGTTTTCCCTGGGGGGGCGAGGAT. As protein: CASSFPWGGED. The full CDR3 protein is CASSFPWGGEDEQYF.

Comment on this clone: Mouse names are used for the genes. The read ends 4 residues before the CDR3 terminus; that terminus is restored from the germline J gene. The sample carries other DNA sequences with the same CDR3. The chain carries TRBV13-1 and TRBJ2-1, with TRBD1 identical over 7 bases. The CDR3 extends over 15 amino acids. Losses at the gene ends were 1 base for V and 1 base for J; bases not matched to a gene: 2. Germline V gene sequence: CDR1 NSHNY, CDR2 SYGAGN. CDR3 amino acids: CASSDPRGNYAEQFF. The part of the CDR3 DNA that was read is TGTGCCAGCAGTGATCCCAGGGGGAACTATGCT.

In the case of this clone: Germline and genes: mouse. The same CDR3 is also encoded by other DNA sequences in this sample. The CDR3 protein is CASSPDRYEQYF. CDR3 DNA, as far as it was read: TGTGCCAGCAGTCCGGACAGATAT. The chain uses TRBV13-1 and TRBJ2-7; D possibly corresponds to TRBD1 (6 bases). The CDR3 end falls 4 residues outside the read, so it is completed with the germline J gene. Germline CDR1 NSHNY, CDR2 SYGAGN. CDR3 length: 12 residues.

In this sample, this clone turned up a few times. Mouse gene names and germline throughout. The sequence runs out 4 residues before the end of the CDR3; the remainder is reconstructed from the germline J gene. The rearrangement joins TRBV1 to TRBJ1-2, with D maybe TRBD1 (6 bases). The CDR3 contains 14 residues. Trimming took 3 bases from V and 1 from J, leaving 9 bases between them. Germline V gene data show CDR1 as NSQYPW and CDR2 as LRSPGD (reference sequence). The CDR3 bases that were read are TGCACCTGCAGTGCCCGGGACAAAAACTCC. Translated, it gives CTCSARDKNS. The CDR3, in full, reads CTCSARDKNSDYTF.

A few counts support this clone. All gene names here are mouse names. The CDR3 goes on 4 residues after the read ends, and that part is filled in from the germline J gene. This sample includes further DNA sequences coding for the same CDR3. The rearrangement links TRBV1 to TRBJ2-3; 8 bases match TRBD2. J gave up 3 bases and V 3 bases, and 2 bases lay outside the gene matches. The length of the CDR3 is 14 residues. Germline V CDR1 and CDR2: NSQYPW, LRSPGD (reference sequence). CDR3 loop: CTCSAGGRAETLYF. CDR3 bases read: TGCACCTGCAGTGCGGGGGGGCGAGCAGAA.

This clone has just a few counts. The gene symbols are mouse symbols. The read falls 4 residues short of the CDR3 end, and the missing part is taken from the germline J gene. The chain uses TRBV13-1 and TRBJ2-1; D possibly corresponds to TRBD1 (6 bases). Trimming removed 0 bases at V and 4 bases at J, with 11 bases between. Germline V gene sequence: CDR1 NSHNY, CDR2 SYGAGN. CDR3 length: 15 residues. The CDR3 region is CASSDAGQIYAEQFF. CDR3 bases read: TGTGCCAGCAGTGATGCGGGACAAATTTATGCT.

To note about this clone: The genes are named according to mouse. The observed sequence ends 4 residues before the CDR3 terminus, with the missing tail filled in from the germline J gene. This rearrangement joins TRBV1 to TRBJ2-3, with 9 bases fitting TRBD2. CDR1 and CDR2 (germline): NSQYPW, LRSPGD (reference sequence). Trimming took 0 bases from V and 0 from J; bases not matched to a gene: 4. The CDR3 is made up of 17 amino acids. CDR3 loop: CTCSADGGAGSAETLYF. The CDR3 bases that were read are TGCACCTGCAGTGCAGATGGGGGGGCGGGAAGTGCAGAA. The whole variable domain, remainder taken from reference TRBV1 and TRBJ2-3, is VTLLEQNPRWRLVPRGQAVNLRCILKNSQYPWMSWYQQDLQKQLQWLFTLRSPGDKEVKSLPGADYLATRVTDTELRLQVANMSQGRTLYCTCSADGGAGSAETLYFGSGTRLTVL.

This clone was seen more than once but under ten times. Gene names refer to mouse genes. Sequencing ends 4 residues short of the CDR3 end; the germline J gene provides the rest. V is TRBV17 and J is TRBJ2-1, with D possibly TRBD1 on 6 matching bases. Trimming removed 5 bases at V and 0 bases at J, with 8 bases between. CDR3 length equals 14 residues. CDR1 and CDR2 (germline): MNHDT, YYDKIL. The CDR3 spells CASSGRGNYAEQFF. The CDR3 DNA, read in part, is TGTGCTAGCAGTGGCAGGGGTAACTATGCT.

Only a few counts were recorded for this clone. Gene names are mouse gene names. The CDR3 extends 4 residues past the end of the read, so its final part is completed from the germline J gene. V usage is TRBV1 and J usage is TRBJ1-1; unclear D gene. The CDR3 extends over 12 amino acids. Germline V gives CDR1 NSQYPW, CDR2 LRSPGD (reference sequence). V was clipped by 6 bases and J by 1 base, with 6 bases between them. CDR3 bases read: TGCACCTGCAGCGAGGGAAACACA. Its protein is CTCSEGNT. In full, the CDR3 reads CTCSEGNTEVFF.

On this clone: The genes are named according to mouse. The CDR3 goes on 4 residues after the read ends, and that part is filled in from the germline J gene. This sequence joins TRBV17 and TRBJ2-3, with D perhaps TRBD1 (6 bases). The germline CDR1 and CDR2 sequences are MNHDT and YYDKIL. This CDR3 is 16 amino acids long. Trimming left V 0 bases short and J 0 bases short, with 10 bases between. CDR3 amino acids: CASSRDLQGSAETLYF. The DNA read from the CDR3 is TGTGCTAGCAGTAGAGATCTACAGGGAAGTGCAGAA.

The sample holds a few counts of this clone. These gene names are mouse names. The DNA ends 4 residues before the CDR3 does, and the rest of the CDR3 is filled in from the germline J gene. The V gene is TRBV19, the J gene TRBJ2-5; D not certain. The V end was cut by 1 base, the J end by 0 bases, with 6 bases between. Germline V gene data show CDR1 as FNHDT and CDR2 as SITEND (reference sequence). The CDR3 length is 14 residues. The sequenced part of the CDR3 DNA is TGTGCCAGCAGTATAAGGTTTAACCAAGAC. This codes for CASSIRFNQD. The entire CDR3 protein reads CASSIRFNQDTQYF.

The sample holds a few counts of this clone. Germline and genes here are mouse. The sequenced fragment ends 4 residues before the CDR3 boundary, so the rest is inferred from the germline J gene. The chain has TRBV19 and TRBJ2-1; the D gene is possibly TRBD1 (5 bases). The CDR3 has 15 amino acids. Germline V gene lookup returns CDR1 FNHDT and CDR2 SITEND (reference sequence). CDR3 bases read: TGTGCCAGCAGTATAACGAGGCAGGGTGGGGCT. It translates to CASSITRQGGA. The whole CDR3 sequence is CASSITRQGGAEQFF.

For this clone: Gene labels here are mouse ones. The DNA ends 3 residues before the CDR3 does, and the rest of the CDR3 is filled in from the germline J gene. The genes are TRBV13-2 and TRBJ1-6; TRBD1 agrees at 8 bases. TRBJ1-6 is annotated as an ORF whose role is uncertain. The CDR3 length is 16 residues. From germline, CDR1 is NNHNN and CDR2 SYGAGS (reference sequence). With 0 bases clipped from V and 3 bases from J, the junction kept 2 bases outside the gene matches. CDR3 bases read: TGTGCCAGCGGTGATGCCGGGACAGGCTATAATTCGCCC. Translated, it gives CASGDAGTGYNSP. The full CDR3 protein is CASGDAGTGYNSPLYF.

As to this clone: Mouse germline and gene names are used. The part of the CDR3 DNA that was read is TGTGCCAGCAGCCACTGGGGGATCTCCTAT. It is translated as CASSHWGISY. The CDR3 in full is CASSHWGISYEQYF. The rearrangement links TRBV5 to TRBJ2-7; 7 bases match TRBD2. The read falls 4 residues short of the CDR3 end, and the missing part is taken from the germline J gene. The CDR3 sequence is 14 residues long. The J segment lost 0 bases and the V segment lost 3 bases, leaving 2 bases of the junction unmatched. CDR1 is LGHNA and CDR2 is YNLKQL in the germline V gene (reference sequence).